Listed below are T cell receptor beta chains from one sample, sequenced in a study of T cells after yellow fever vaccination. TCRdb independently ran MiXCR on the 5' RACE reads; one entry per CDR3 protein. The data hold about 550,000 distinct CDR3 sequences, with about a fifth observed a single time. The sample was PBMCs, taken 15 days after the yellow fever booster vaccination. These receptor sequences come from a man younger than 45 who received the YFV17D yellow fever vaccine. The CDR3 runs from the conserved cysteine through the conserved F or W. The D gene is left open where the match is weak. The size of a clone is reported for some rows only, either as once, few or many, or as a class for expanded clones.

TRBV5-1,many,-,TRBJ2-3,TGCGCCAGCAGCTCCGGGGTGCTTTCAACTCCAGATACGCAGTATTTT,CASSSGVLSTPDTQYF
TRBV4-1,-,-,TRBJ2-7,TGCGCCAGCCGAGCCTTTGTAGGAGCTTCCTACGAGCAGTACTTC,CASRAFVGASYEQYF
TRBV12-3/TRBV12-4,-,TRBD1,TRBJ1-2,TGTGCCAGCAGCGAGGGACAGCCCTATGGCTACACCTTC,CASSEGQPYGYTF
TRBV12-3/TRBV12-4,few,-,TRBJ2-7,TGTGCCAGCTCCCTCCTGGGGGGTTACGAGCAGTACTTC,CASSLLGGYEQYF
TRBV11-3,few,-,TRBJ2-5,TGTGCCAGCAGCTCCGACGGGGGAGGGGGAGAGACCCAGTACTTC,CASSSDGGGGETQYF
TRBV20-1,-,TRBD2,TRBJ2-1,TGCAGTGCTAGAGTGGGGGGACTAAGCTGGAATGAGCAGTTCTTC,CSARVGGLSWNEQFF
TRBV5-1,few,-,TRBJ2-2,TGCGCCAGCAGGGAAGTCGGAGGAGGGGAGCTGTTTTTT,CASREVGGGELFF
TRBV7-6,-,-,TRBJ1-5,TGTGCCAGCAGCTATAACAGCCGGCAGCCCCAGCATTTT,CASSYNSRQPQHF
TRBV5-5,many,-,TRBJ1-4,TGTGCCAGCAGCTCCGAGTGGCTTAATGAAAAACTGTTTTTT,CASSSEWLNEKLFF
TRBV7-9,-,TRBD2,TRBJ2-1,TGTGCCAGCAGCCTCGGAAGTTCTGGCGGGAGGCAGTTCTTC,CASSLGSSGGRQFF
TRBV5-1,-,-,TRBJ2-5,TGCGCCTGCACGGCAGGGGCCGCTTCTTACCAAGAGACCCAGTACTTC,CACTAGAASYQETQYF
TRBV4-1,-,-,TRBJ2-7,TGCGCCAGTTCTTACCCGGGACGCTCCTACGAGCAGTACTTC,CASSYPGRSYEQYF
TRBV30,few,-,TRBJ2-7,TGTGCCTGGAGTGTACAATGGTCCGGGCCTGATAACTACGAGCAGTACTTC,CAWSVQWSGPDNYEQYF
TRBV24-1,once,-,TRBJ2-2,TGTGCCACCAGTGATTTTTCCCCGGACCCTAAGAGGCCCACCGGGGAGCTGTTTTTT,CATSDFSPDPKRPTGELFF
TRBV9,few,TRBD1,TRBJ2-1,TGTGCCAGCAGCGTAGACTCAAGACAGGGTGACAATGAGCAGTTCTTC,CASSVDSRQGDNEQFF
TRBV18,-,TRBD2,TRBJ2-3,TGTGCCAGCTCACCCGGACTAGCGGGATTGGGGGGCACAGATACGCAGTATTTT,CASSPGLAGLGGTDTQYF
TRBV27,few,TRBD1,TRBJ2-1,TGTGCCAGCAGTTGGGGGACAGGCCATTACAATGAGCAGTTCTTC,CASSWGTGHYNEQFF
TRBV30,few,-,TRBJ2-7,TGTGCCTGGAGTGTAGTCTACGAGCAGTACTTC,CAWSVVYEQYF
TRBV11-2,few,TRBD2,TRBJ2-1,TGTGCCAGCAGCTTAATAGCGGGATGGGACAATGAGCAGTTCTTC,CASSLIAGWDNEQFF
TRBV3-1,-,-,TRBJ2-7,TGTGCCAGCAGCGAACTACTCGGGGAGCAGTACTTC,CASSELLGEQYF
TRBV5-1,-,-,TRBJ2-6,TGCGCCAGCAGCTTGGCAGCCTCTGGGGCCAACGTCCTGACTTTC,CASSLAASGANVLTF
TRBV10-3,few,-,TRBJ1-1,TGTGCCATCAGTGAGGGACGTACAAGGGGGGCTTTCTTT,CAISEGRTRGAFF
TRBV7-9,-,TRBD2,TRBJ2-3,TGTGCCAGCAGCCTGGGACTAGCGGAGGGGATAGATACGCAGTATTTT,CASSLGLAEGIDTQYF
TRBV5-1,few,-,TRBJ2-3,TGCGCCAGCAGCGGGCGAGTGGAAACACCTAGCACAGATACGCAGTATTTT,CASSGRVETPSTDTQYF
TRBV27,-,TRBD1,TRBJ2-7,TGTGCCAGCAGCCCCAGGACAGGGCCGCACGAGCAGTACTTC,CASSPRTGPHEQYF
TRBV5-1,-,TRBD1,TRBJ1-1,TGCGCCACCCAGAAGGGGACAGGGAAAATCACTGAAGCTTTCTTT,CATQKGTGKITEAFF
TRBV19,-,TRBD1,TRBJ1-1,TGTGCCAGTTCGCCGGGACAGGGGGGGCATGAAGCTTTCTTT,CASSPGQGGHEAFF
TRBV20-1,-,-,TRBJ2-5,TGCAGTGCTAAACGAACTAGTAACCCACAGTACTTC,CSAKRTSNPQYF